This TCR beta chain was retrieved from a study of blood T cell repertoires in COVID-19 (dated by TCRdb to 2018 to 2020). Study-wide context: The collaborator samples originated in the United States, Italy and Spain and spanned the acute and convalescent phases of COVID-19. The material from the prospective study consisted of cDNA or gDNA derived from T cells, B-cell-depleted T cells, or PBMCs. Deeply sampled blood TCRbeta repertoires from subjects exposed to, actively infected with, or recovered from COVID-19 were included in the dataset. The repertoires were released in a freely available public database meant as a resource for research on the immune response to SARS-CoV-2. The samples were drawn from the first 160 participants of the ongoing ImmuneRACE study and from over a thousand subjects provided by 6 global collaborators. A de-identified subject ID, COVID-19 status, age in years and sex were almost always included in the sample metadata. Where available, HLA class I and class II types were obtained from metadata supplied by the sample provider rather than from assay-based typing.

The CDR3 has 14 amino acids, counting the end cysteine and phenylalanine. The retained sequence is limited to the CDR3, 42 bases, with the frame set at the first base. CDR1 and CDR2 (MDHEN, SYDVKM) derive from the germline V gene. The V end gives up 6 bases and the J end 2 bases, leaving 3 bases in the junction not matched to a gene. Points on this clone: No antigen is known for it. The record has no base qualities; no much larger clone is one base away.

In the prospective study, participants were roughly 18 to 100 years old, resided in about two dozen geographic areas of the United States, and were enrolled through a virtual design. In the prospective study, participants were assigned to cohorts based on the clinical history participants reported in a screening survey and a study questionnaire. In the prospective study, whole blood, serum and a nasopharyngeal or oropharyngeal swab were collected from each participant by mobile phlebotomists. Participants in the prospective study had the option to provide additional blood draws and questionnaires over a roughly 2-month period. Prospective study blood samples were shipped either frozen or at room temperature before DNA extraction. Overall study results and their limits: Clinical and demographic metadata were provided uncurated, with the amount varying by source and participant.

TCRbeta CDR3 regions were amplified from genomic DNA using the immunoSEQ Assay, a bias-controlled multiplex PCR. As for how the authors treated the data: Nucleated cell counts per sample were estimated from amplification of reference gene primers within the assay. To quantify the absolute abundance of each unique TCRbeta CDR3 rearrangement, sequence reads were collapsed and filtered. For each sample, productive Simpson clonality was calculated by taking the square root of Simpson's diversity index across productive rearrangements. Drawn from immuneACCESS, this table holds only the in-frame rearrangements with V and J called that TCRdb kept. Clones are partly lost; checked studies trace under half to an unresolved V gene and leave the rest unexplained. V, J and clone size reflect that table, while D and trimming were determined from the DNA. This sample is represented by around 200,000 clones; 89% of them were singletons. The ten largest make up approximately 2.1% of the sample.

Sequenced input: PBMCs or T cells enriched from blood (not recorded which). The V and J genes are TRBV28 and TRBJ1-4, with 7 central nucleotides matching TRBD1. The sequence came from a woman aged 40 to 50 with acute COVID-19. The CDR3 region reads CASRGTDTNEKLFF. DNA sequence: TGTGCCAGCAGGGGGACAGACACTAATGAAAAACTGTTTTTT. The CDR3, completed at both ends by the reference TRBV28 and TRBJ1-4 genes, gives the full variable domain DVKVTQSSRYLVKRTGEKVFLECVQDMDHENMFWYRQDPGLGLRLIYFSYDVKMKEKGDIPEGYSVSREKKERFSLILESASTNQTSMYLCASRGTDTNEKLFFGSGTQLSVL.